The text below deals with one TCR beta chain. cDNA molecules, individually, were tagged with unique molecular identifiers. TCRdb fed the 5' RACE reads into MiXCR, producing one record per CDR3 protein. Of approximately 90,000 distinct CDR3 sequences listed, approximately 9.9% are singletons. Deletions cut 2 bases from V and 5 bases from J, with 10 bases between. The germline V gene has CDR1 SNHLY and CDR2 FYNNEI. CDR3 size: 14 residues. This sample is drawn from a study of early T cells in non-severe SARS-CoV-2 infection. The sample consisted of whole blood, taken at baseline. This receptor was taken from an adult who was a healthcare worker with PCR-confirmed SARS-CoV-2 infection or an uninfected control (not recorded which). The V and J genes are TRBV2 and TRBJ2-1; either TRBD1 or TRBD2 may fit D (5 bases each). CDR3 sequence reads: CASSERDHNNEQFF. In DNA form, the CDR3 reads TGTGCCAGCAGTGAACGGGACCACAACAATGAGCAGTTCTTC.